A single sample gave rise to the 5 T cell receptor beta chains below, sequenced in a study of T cell repertoires in cytomegalovirus infection. Each CDR3 protein gets one entry after TCRdb re-called the reads with MiXCR. This table holds roughly 640,000 distinct CDR3 sequences, 20% to 25% found once. Sequenced material: CD8+ T cells from PBMCs. Every receptor here comes from a human donor in good health (CMV status not recorded). Some clones in this sample may be carry-over from other donors' samples.

There are many counts of this clonotype. The CDR3 coding sequence is TGTGCCATCAGTGAATGGGGCCAGACAGGGAATTCACCCCTCCACTTT. Protein sequence: CAISEWGQTGNSPLHF. The chain carries TRBV10-3 and TRBJ1-6; 7 bases match TRBD1. After removal of 3 bases from V and 7 bases from J, the junction contained 9 bases not matched to a gene. Germline lookup yields CDR1 ENHRY and CDR2 SYGVKD. The CDR3 has 16 residues.

In its sample, this clonotype was seen many times. The chain uses TRBV7-8 and TRBJ1-1; D is ambiguous. Germline assignment: CDR1 SGHVS and CDR2 FQNEAQ. V was trimmed by 0 bases and J by 0 bases, leaving 20 bases between them. The CDR3 runs 19 residues. CDR3 DNA sequence: TGTGCCAGCAGCTTAGCCCTGCCGTGGACCCTCGGAATGAACACTGAAGCTTTCTTT. Protein: CASSLALPWTLGMNTEAFF.

This clonotype was observed at least ten times. The chain uses TRBV7-8 and TRBJ2-1, with 10 bases that match TRBD2. Germline V CDR1 and CDR2: SGHVS, FQNEAQ. The CDR3 spans 19 residues. With V trimmed by 4 bases and J by 0 bases, 12 bases remained unmatched. CDR3 sequence reads: CASSSGLAGVPSSYNEQFF. CDR3 DNA sequence: TGTGCCAGCAGCTCAGGGCTAGCGGGGGTCCCGAGCTCCTACAATGAGCAGTTCTTC.

This clonotype was observed a handful of times. The CDR3 reads CASSITGTSGGYEQYF. The DNA for the CDR3 is TGTGCCAGCAGCATCACCGGGACTAGCGGGGGCTACGAGCAGTACTTC. The chain has TRBV7-9 and TRBJ2-7; 14 nucleotides agree with TRBD2. This CDR3 comprises 16 residues. V lost 5 bases, J lost 3 bases, and 6 bases stayed unmatched. Germline lookup yields CDR1 SEHNR and CDR2 FQNEAQ (reference sequence). The variable domain in full, with the rest retrieved from reference TRBV7-9 and TRBJ2-7, is DTGVSQNPRHKITKRGQNVTFRCDPISEHNRLYWYRQTLGQGPEFLTYFQNEAQLEKSRLLSDRFSAERPKGSFSTLEIQRTEQGDSAMYLCASSITGTSGGYEQYFGPGTRLTVT.

This clonotype has a count of ten or more. The chain is built from TRBV7-2 and TRBJ1-1; D is ambiguous. The CDR3 is 15 residues long. The germline CDR1 and CDR2 sequences are SGHTA and FQGNSA. Trimming removed 2 bases from V and 10 bases from J, with 20 bases in between. The CDR3 coding sequence is TGTGCCAGCAGCTTACATCCTCCCCTGGACTTGGGAGCTTTCTTT. It codes for CASSLHPPLDLGAFF.